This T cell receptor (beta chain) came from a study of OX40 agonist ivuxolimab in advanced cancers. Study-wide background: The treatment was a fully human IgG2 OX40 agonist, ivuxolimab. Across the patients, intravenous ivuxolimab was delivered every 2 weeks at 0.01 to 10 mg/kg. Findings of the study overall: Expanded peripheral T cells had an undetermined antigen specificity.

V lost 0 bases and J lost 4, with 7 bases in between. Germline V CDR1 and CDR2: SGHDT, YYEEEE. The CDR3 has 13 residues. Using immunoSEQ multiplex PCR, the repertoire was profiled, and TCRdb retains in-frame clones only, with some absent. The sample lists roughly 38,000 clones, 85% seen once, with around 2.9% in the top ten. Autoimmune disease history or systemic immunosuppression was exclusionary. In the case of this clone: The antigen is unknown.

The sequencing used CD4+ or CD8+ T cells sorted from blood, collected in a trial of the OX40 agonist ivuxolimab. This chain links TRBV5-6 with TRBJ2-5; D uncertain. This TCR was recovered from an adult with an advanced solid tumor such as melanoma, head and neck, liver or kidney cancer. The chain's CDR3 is CASSLGAIETQYF. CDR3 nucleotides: TGTGCCAGCAGCTTGGGGGCAATAGAGACCCAGTACTTC.